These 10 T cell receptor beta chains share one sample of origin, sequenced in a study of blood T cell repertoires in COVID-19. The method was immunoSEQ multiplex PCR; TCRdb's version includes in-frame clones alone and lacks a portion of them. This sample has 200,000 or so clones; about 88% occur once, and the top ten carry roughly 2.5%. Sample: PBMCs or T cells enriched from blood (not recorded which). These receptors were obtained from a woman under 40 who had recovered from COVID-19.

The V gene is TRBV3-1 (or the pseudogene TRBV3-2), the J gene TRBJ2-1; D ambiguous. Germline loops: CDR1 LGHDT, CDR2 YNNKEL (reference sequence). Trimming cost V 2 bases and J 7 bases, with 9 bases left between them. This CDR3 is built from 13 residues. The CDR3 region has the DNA TGTGCCAGCAGCCAAACCTTAGATAATGAGCAGTTCTTC. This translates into CASSQTLDNEQFF.

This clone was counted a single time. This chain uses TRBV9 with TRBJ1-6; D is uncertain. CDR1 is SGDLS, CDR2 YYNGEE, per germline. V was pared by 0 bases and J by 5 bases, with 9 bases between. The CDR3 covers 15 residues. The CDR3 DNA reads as TGTGCCAGCAGCGTAGGCGGCAGAAATAATTCACCCCTCCACTTT. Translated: CASSVGGRNNSPLHF. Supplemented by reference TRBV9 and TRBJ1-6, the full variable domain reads DSGVTQTPKHLITATGQRVTLRCSPRSGDLSVYWYQQSLDQGLQFLIQYYNGEERAKGNILERFSAQQFPDLHSELNLSSLELGDSALYFCASSVGGRNNSPLHFGNGTRLTVT.

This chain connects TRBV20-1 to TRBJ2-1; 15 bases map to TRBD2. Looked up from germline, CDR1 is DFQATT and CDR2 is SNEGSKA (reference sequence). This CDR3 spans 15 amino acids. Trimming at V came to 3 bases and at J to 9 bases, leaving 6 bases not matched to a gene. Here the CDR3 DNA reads TGCAGTGCTAGTCGGACTAGCGGGGGGGCGAGTGAGCAGTTCTTC. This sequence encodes CSASRTSGGASEQFF.

The chain's CDR3 is CASRGPPGNEQFF. The DNA of the CDR3 is TGTGCCAGCAGGGGGCCCCCTGGCAATGAGCAGTTCTTC. This chain connects TRBV12-3 or TRBV12-4 to TRBJ2-1, with D perhaps matching TRBD1 (5 bases). This CDR3 has 13 amino acids. V dropped 6 bases and J dropped 6 bases, with 12 bases sitting between them.

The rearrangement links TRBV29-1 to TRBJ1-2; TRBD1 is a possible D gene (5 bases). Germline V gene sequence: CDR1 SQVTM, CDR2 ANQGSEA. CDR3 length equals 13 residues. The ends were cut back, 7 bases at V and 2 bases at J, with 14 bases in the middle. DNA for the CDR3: TGCAGCGCACAAGACGGACAAAACTATGGCTACACCTTC. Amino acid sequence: CSAQDGQNYGYTF.

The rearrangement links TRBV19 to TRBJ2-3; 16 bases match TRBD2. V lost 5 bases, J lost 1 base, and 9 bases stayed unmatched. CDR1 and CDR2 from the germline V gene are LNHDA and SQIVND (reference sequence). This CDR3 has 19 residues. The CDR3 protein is CASSPRGLAGGPGTDTQYF. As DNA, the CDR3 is TGTGCCAGTAGTCCCCGGGGACTAGCGGGGGGGCCTGGCACAGATACGCAGTATTTT.

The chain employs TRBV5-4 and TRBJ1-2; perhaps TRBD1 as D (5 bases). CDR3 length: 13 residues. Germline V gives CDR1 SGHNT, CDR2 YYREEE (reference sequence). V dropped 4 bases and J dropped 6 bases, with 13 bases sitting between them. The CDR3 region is CASSEPGRDGYTF. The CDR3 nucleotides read TGTGCCAGCAGCGAACCAGGGAGGGATGGCTACACCTTC.

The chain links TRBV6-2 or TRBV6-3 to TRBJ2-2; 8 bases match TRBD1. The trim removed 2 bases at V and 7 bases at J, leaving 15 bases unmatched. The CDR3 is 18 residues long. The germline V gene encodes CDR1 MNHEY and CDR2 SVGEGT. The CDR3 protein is CASSYMTLDRVRIGELFF. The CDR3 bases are TGTGCCAGCAGTTACATGACTCTGGACAGGGTTCGTATCGGGGAGCTGTTTTTT.

The CDR3: CASTPQTENTEAFF. The CDR3 DNA reads TGTGCCAGCACCCCGCAGACAGAGAACACTGAAGCTTTCTTT. This chain uses TRBV7-9 with TRBJ1-1, with a tentative D call TRBD1 (5 bases). Germline CDR1 SEHNR, CDR2 FQNEAQ (reference sequence). CDR3 size: 14 residues. V was cut by 7 bases and J by 1 base, with 13 bases left in between.

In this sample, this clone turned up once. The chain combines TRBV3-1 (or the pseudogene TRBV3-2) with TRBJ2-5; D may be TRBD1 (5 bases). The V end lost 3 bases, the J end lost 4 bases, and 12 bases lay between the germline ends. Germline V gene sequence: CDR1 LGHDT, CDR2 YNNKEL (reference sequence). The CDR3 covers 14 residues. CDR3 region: CASSHMDTVETQYF. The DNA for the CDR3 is TGTGCCAGCAGCCACATGGACACCGTAGAGACCCAGTACTTC.